The 3 T cell receptor beta chains reported below all come from one sample, sequenced in a study of blood T cell repertoires in COVID-19. Here immunoSEQ multiplex PCR was the method, and the copy in TCRdb shows in-frame clones only, minus some. Of about 220,000 clones detected, roughly nine tenths appear once; the ten largest clones hold roughly 3%. The source material was PBMCs or T cells enriched from blood (not recorded which). Receptors were obtained from a woman aged 18 to 35 in a cohort exposed to, infected with or recovered from COVID-19 (not recorded which).

CDR3 nucleotide sequence: TGTGCCAGCAGTGAATCCATTTTCAGACCCCTCCACTTT. Protein: CASSESIFRPLHF. This chain links TRBV25-1 with TRBJ1-6; D ambiguous. CDR3 size: 13 residues. V gave up 1 base and J gave up 12 bases, with 10 bases separating them. Per germline, CDR1 MGHDK and CDR2 SYGVNS. Combining the CDR3 with reference TRBV25-1 and TRBJ1-6 gives the whole variable domain EADIYQTPRYLVIGTGKKITLECSQTMGHDKMYWYQQDPGMELHLIHYSYGVNSTEKGDLSSESTVSRIRTEHFPLTLESARPSHTSQYLCASSESIFRPLHFGNGTRLTVT.

The chain carries TRBV18 and TRBJ2-5; TRBD1 aligns across 9 bases. The CDR3 length is 15 residues. The V gene's germline CDR1 is KGHSH and CDR2 LQKENI. The V and J ends lost 6 bases and 4 bases, in that order; junction bases with no gene match: 9. Here the CDR3 reads CASSQQGADGETQYF. The DNA of the CDR3 is TGTGCCAGCTCTCAACAGGGGGCGGACGGAGAGACCCAGTACTTC. The whole variable domain, remainder taken from reference TRBV18 and TRBJ2-5, is NAGVMQNPRHLVRRRGQEARLRCSPMKGHSHVYWYRQLPEEGLKFMVYLQKENIIDESGMPKERFSAEFPKEGPSILRIQQVVRGDSAAYFCASSQQGADGETQYFGPGTRLLVL.

The V gene is TRBV6-5, the J gene TRBJ1-6; 7 bases match TRBD1. Germline V gives CDR1 MNHEY, CDR2 SVGAGI. V shed 5 bases and J 10 bases; nucleotides not matched to a gene: 8. The CDR3 totals 14 residues. The CDR3 DNA is TGTGCCAGCAGTCCGACAGGGATATACTCACCCCTCCACTTT. Translating it yields CASSPTGIYSPLHF.